This TCR beta chain was captured by sequencing in a study of cytomegalovirus exposure and HLA in healthy donors (dated by TCRdb to the late 2010s). In the study overall: According to an earlier analysis of a few hundred of the donors, 150 million to 200 million T cells yielded 90 million to 130 million unique TCR beta sequences and about 280 Gb of sequence data. Approximately 300 gigabases of sequencing data and around 90 million unique TCR sequences made up an early release that covered several hundred HLA-typed donors. Of the roughly 390 genotyped donors, 80% to 90% were placed in the genetic ancestry cluster associated with self-reported Caucasian donors. The study aimed to test whether cataloging public T cell receptors could reveal signatures of past pathogen exposure. The study used immunosequencing to profile the T cell repertoires of 666 subjects and linked those repertoires to cytomegalovirus serostatus. Along with the roughly 610-subject first cohort, a separate validation cohort of 120 different subjects was used. To predict cytomegalovirus infection status, the study brought together high-throughput TCR immunosequencing, statistical association of individual TCRs with disease status, and machine learning. A later analysis re-analyzed previously published TCR beta repertoires from 660 or so donors and added high-resolution HLA genotyping to study TCR occurrence patterns. Rather than using new phenotypic data, the later analysis identified candidate immune exposures from TCR beta sequences and from how often those sequences occurred across donors. To decide whether each TCR beta V gene segment behaved as functional or pseudogenic, an earlier analysis of fewer than 750 of the donors relied on high-throughput TCR beta sequencing. Donor age, sex, ethnicity and CMV serostatus were compiled alongside the repertoire data. Genome-wide SNP genotypes for about three fifths of the 666 donors were used in a later genetic analysis, which treated that subset as a discovery cohort. All discovery cohort repertoires had been generated using a single sequencing platform. Class I and class II HLA loci were covered by the typing at four-digit resolution. The number of typed donors differed by locus: about 629-640 for A, B, C, DRB1 and DQB1; 522 for DQA1; 606 for DPA1; and 450 to 480 for DPB1. Several DR-DQ haplotypes were handled as single units for association and clustering because linkage in the cohort was strong. On average, roughly 250,000 unique TCR beta nucleotide sequences were sequenced per donor among 398 genotyped donors of the cohort, with roughly a sixth of those sequences being non-productive. Paper-wide results and their limitations: In an earlier analysis of under 600 of the donors, most TCR beta V segments were observed in productive rearrangements about 87% or about 30% of the time, broadly matching IMGT annotations. Linkage disequilibrium might explain the correlated functional status among segregating V segments, but an unknown experimental factor could not be ruled out. Most TCR sequences were seen in very few donors, while some public TCRs were found in many individuals. A later analysis found that TCR association rates varied across HLA loci, with DRB1 alleles showing the most associated TCRs and HLA-C alleles the fewest. Because the 87-base-pair reads could not distinguish some IMGT-functional V segments, including TRBV6-2 and TRBV6-3, those segments were excluded. Three of the identified cytomegalovirus-associated TCR beta chains were confirmed in vitro to be specific for cytomegalovirus antigens. Only TCR beta chains were sequenced in this cohort, and the absence of alpha or paired-chain data limited detectable features. Compared with equally common non-associated chains, HLA-associated TCR beta chains in a later analysis were more clonally expanded and had lower generation probabilities. Over 15 rarely observed V segments, including chromosome 9 orphons, were excluded from the earlier analysis of about 600 of the donors because counts were too low. A later analysis found that most CMV-associated TCR beta chains appeared HLA-restricted, with HLA associations seemingly driven largely by CMV exposure. V-gene and J-gene trimming of TCR beta chains was associated with a missense DCLRE1C variant in a later genetic analysis, and the association was replicated in an independent cohort. In both the original and validation cohorts, the classifier was reported to diagnose cytomegalovirus status with high specificity and sensitivity. A further reported finding was that TCR beta sequences accurately predicted the HLA-A and HLA-B alleles for most subjects in the first cohort. A later analysis reported that several top co-occurrence clusters appeared linked to parvovirus B19, influenza, CMV and Epstein-Barr virus. HLA typing was unavailable for some donors at each locus, so association tests used only the typed subset. Sequencing depth was assumed to be roughly uniform across donors in the presence/absence analyses, though that assumption may not hold. Compared with the approximately 600-donor mean, donors in an Asian-associated ancestry cluster had fewer N-insertions in productive TCRs, according to a later genetic analysis. A cluster of highly shared sequence variants was judged likely to represent a technical artifact of the sequencing pipeline. Specific HLA alleles were associated with 16,951 TCR beta sequences at a false discovery rate of 0.05 in a later analysis. In the study, some 160 TCR beta chains were listed as associated with cytomegalovirus. When HLA alleles, especially DR and DQ, strongly co-occurred, attributing TCR associations to individual alleles was difficult. The only immune exposure information available for the cohort was CMV serostatus. According to the authors, the approach could potentially be generalized to other disease states and immunological phenotypes.

As regards this clone: Its antigen remains undetermined. There are no base qualities to consult, and no much larger clone falls within one base.

The cohort consisted of 600 or so healthy bone marrow donors. Cohort members were all nominally healthy when sampled, although unrecorded immune exposures were likely present. The donor tested CMV seronegative, placing the donor among the 352 seronegative members of the cohort. A peripheral blood sample was collected from each donor, and TCR beta sequencing was performed on peripheral blood mononuclear cells. The Qiagen DNeasy Blood Extraction Kit was used to extract genomic DNA from the blood cell samples. The method was the immunoSEQ multiplex PCR assay. A mixture of 60 forward primers for TCR Vbeta segments and 13 reverse primers for TCR Jbeta segments was used in the multiplex PCR. A multiplex PCR assay on genomic DNA amplified the CDR3 region of rearranged TCR beta genes. The Illumina HiSeq System was used to sequence the amplified TCR beta libraries as 87-base-pair reads. For the original study's pipeline: A later analysis tallied around 87 million unique TCR beta chains across the 610 or so repertoires, and around 10 million of those chains were shared by two or more donors. To remove PCR and sequencing errors, raw reads were error-corrected and collapsed into unique sequences using a nearest-neighbor algorithm that merged closely related sequences. CDR3 sequences were aligned to IMGT reference sequences to assign V, D and J gene segments. For a sequence to be retained, a match of at least six nucleotides was required to both a V gene segment and a J gene segment. Rearrangements were classified as productive when the CDR3 lacked stop codons and remained in frame with V and J, and all other rearrangements were classified as non-productive. CDR3 was defined by IMGT convention, running from the second conserved V-encoded cysteine to the conserved J-encoded phenylalanine. The earlier analysis of some 580 of the donors excluded any sequence lacking an unambiguous match to a single V gene segment. An earlier analysis of 587 of the donors classified V segments as functional when productive rearrangements were above 56.7% and as segregating when the standard deviation between donors was above 5%. A statistical classification framework was built to diagnose cytomegalovirus status from the catalog of TCR beta chain sequences. V and J gene assignment, in a later analysis, came from comparing TCR nucleotide sequences with IMGT/GENE-DB human TR gene sequences. Using the TCRdist pipeline, a later analysis assigned CDR3 sequences along with most-parsimonious VDJ recombination scenarios. In a later analysis, each TCR beta chain was defined by its CDR3 amino acid sequence together with its V-gene family, and reads without a unique V-gene family were excluded. To address suspected cross-contamination and a sequencing artifact, a later analysis removed a few hundred highly shared, low-generation-probability nucleotide sequences. For each public chain, a later analysis derived a clonal expansion index from normalized ranks of inferred template counts within each repertoire. In a later analysis, generation probabilities were computed using a VDJ recombination model fitted to out-of-frame rearrangements, and the results were checked against IGoR. In a later analysis, hypergeometric tests were used to score TCR-TCR, TCR-HLA and TCR-CMV co-occurrence, with a repertoire-size bias correction applied to TCR pairs. False discovery rates were estimated in a later analysis by permuting HLA or CMV assignments 20 times. In a later analysis, co-occurring TCRs were grouped using DBSCAN, with TCRdist sequence similarity added in when clustering inside HLA-allele-positive subsets. Co-occurrence clustering excluded repertoires with fewer than 30,000 or more than 120,000 public chains, plus five with anomalous nucleotide sharing. TCRdb obtained this table from immuneACCESS and retained in-frame rearrangements with V and J assigned. These tables miss some clones; where compared with another copy, unresolved V genes account for less than half of the shortfall, and the remainder is unexplained. V and J calls and clone size are as listed in that table; D and trimming were resolved from the DNA. This sample has 100,000 or so clones in its table, and under 85% of those were observed once. The top ten constitute roughly 1.3% of the sample.

CDR1 and CDR2 are drawn from the germline V gene: SQVTM, ANQGSEA. Relative to germline, V is missing 8 bases and J is missing 2 bases, with 7 bases of the junction outside any gene match. The CDR3 runs 14 residues from the cysteine to the phenylalanine. This entry keeps only the CDR3 DNA: 42 bases, framed from base 1. This TCR derives from a man aged 25-40 years in good health and CMV-seronegative. The chain links TRBV29-1 with TRBJ2-1, with 9 middle bases fitting TRBD1. The sample taken for sequencing was PBMCs. The nucleotide sequence reads as follows: TGCAGCATTTCGGGGACAGGGCCCTACAATGAGCAGTTCTTC. This gives the protein CSISGTGPYNEQFF.